This T cell receptor (beta chain) came from a study of CD8+ T cells in alopecia areata. Whole-study context: Among treated patients, oral tofacitinib was administered at 5 to 10 mg twice daily.

Individuals with alopecia areata gave both lesional scalp punch biopsies and peripheral blood for collection. Extraction and reverse transcription of RNA yielded cDNA as the sequencing template. Generated by immunoSEQ multiplex PCR, the TCRdb table keeps only in-frame clones and is missing some. Of roughly 250,000 clones in the sample, around two thirds were seen once. The clonotype was recovered from a human donor with alopecia areata. The material sequenced was CD4+ T cells sorted from blood, taken at week 0.

The CDR3, as DNA: TGCAGCGTCGTATTCGTACAGGGCCCGGGGGAGACCCAGTACTTC. It is translated as CSVVFVQGPGETQYF. J is TRBJ2-5 and V is TRBV29-1; tentatively, D is TRBD1 (6 bases). CDR3 length equals 15 residues. The V end was cut by 6 bases, the J end by 5 bases, with 22 bases between. Germline CDR1 and CDR2: SQVTM and ANQGSEA.